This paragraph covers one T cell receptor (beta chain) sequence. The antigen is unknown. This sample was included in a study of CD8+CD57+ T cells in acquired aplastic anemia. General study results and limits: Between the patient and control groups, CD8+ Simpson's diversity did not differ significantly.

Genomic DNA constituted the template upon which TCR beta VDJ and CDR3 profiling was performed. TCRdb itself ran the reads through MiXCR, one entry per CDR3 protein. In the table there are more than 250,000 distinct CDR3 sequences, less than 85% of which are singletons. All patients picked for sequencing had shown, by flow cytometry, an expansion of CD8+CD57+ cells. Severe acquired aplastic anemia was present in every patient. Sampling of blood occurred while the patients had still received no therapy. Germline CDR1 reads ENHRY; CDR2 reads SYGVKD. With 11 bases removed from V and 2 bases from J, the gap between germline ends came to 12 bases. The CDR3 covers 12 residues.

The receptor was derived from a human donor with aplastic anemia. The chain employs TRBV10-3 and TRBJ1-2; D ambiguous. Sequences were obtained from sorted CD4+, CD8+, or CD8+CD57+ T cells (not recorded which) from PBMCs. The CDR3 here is CAHMDVNYGYTF. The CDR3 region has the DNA TGTGCCCACATGGATGTCAACTATGGCTACACCTTC.